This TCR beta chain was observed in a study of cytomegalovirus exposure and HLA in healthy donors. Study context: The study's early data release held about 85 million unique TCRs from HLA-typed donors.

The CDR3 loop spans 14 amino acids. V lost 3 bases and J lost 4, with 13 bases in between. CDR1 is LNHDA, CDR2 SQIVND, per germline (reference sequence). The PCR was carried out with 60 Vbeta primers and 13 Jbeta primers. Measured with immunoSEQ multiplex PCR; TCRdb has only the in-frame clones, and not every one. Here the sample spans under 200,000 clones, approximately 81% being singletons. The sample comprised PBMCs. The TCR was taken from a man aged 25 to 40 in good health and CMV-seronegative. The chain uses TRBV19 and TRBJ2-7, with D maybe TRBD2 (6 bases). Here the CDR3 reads CASSIGDSQYEQYF. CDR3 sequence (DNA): TGTGCCAGTAGTATTGGGGACTCCCAATACGAGCAGTACTTC.